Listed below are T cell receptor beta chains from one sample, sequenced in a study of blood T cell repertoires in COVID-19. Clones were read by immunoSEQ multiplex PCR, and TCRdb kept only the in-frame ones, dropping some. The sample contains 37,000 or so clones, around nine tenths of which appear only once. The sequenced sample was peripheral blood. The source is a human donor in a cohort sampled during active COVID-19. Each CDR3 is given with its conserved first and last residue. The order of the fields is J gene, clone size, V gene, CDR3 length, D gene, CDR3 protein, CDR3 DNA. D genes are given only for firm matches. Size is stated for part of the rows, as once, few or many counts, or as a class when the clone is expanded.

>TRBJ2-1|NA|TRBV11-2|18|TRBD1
CASSPKVLGDSPRDEQFF
TGTGCCAGCAGCCCAAAAGTGCTCGGGGACAGCCCACGCGATGAGCAGTTCTTC
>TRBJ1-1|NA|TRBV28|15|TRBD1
CASSLNRGGGTEAFF
TGTGCCAGCAGCCTGAACAGGGGGGGAGGCACTGAAGCTTTCTTT
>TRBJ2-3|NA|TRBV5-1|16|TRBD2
CASTPGLAGGTDTQYF
TGCGCCAGCACCCCTGGACTAGCGGGGGGCACAGATACGCAGTATTTT
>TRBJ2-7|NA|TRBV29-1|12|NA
CSVRQGRGEQYF
TGCAGCGTTCGACAGGGGAGGGGCGAGCAGTACTTC
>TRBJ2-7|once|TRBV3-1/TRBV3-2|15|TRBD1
CASSQRGQGTYEQYF
TGTGCCAGCAGCCAAAGGGGACAGGGTACCTACGAGCAGTACTTC
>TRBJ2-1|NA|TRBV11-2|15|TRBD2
CASSVGAGGNNEQFF
TGTGCCAGCAGCGTCGGTGCGGGAGGTAACAATGAGCAGTTCTTC
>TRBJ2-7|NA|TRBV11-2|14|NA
CASNQGHRLYEQYF
TGTGCCAGCAACCAGGGTCACAGGTTATACGAGCAGTACTTC
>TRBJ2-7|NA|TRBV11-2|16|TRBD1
CASSLAGTGVNYEQYF
TGTGCCAGCAGCTTAGCGGGGACAGGGGTCAACTACGAGCAGTACTTC
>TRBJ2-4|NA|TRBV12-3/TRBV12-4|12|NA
CASSLEKNIQYF
TGTGCCAGCAGTTTGGAGAAAAACATTCAGTACTTC
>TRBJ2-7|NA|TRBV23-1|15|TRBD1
CASSQSEGACSEQYF
TGCGCCAGCAGTCAATCCGAGGGGGCCTGCTCCGAGCAGTACTTC